The TCR beta chain under discussion was sequenced for a study of tumour-infiltrating T cells in Burkitt lymphoma. This clone was counted only a few times. The germline V gene encodes CDR1 SGHNT and CDR2 YYREEE (reference sequence). This CDR3 has 15 amino acids. The junction had 6 bases not matched to a gene; V was cut back by 4 bases and J by 3 bases. Here immunoSEQ multiplex PCR was the method, and the copy in TCRdb shows in-frame clones only, minus some. The sample consists of some 1,800 clones, roughly 12% of them appearing once. This chain connects TRBV5-4 to TRBJ2-1, with 8 bases lining up with TRBD2. Sequencing was done on a sample of tumor tissue. The receptor's source is a human donor with Burkitt lymphoma. The CDR3 region has the DNA TGTGCCAGCAGCCAGGGACTAGTCCGCTACAATGAGCAGTTCTTC. It yields the protein CASSQGLVRYNEQFF.